Sequencing of this T cell receptor (beta chain) was carried out in a study of molecular identifiers for immune sequencing clone quantification. The wider study: Split five ways in replicates, RNA from around 18,000 or 91,000 naive CD8 cells had four portions sequenced. Study results and caveats: Clones of above 20 RNA copies carried over 99% of effector molecules; in naive cells they carried under 1%.

Trimming left V 1 base short and J 7 bases short, with 5 bases between. The germline CDR1 and CDR2 sequences are MGHRA and YSYEKL. The CDR3 consists of 11 residues. This clonotype was detected many times. Its antigen is undetermined. Libraries of bulk TCR were made by previously described methods (with listed TCR primers). MiXCR was run by TCRdb on the PCR reads, yielding one entry per CDR3 protein. The table shows 300,000 to 350,000 distinct CDR3 sequences, with about 21% occurring only once. The authors sorted naive CD8 T cells as CD8+CD4-CCR7+CD45RA+. This chain connects TRBV4-1 to TRBJ2-7; no reliable D call. Sequenced input: naive CD8+ T cells from blood, with Jurkat cell RNA spiked in. Subset: FACS-sorted CD8+CD4-CCR7+CD45RA+ naive T cells. The sequence was collected from a human donor in good health. Some libraries in this study had Jurkat cell RNA spiked in. The CDR3 spells CASSQGAEQYF. The CDR3 nucleotides are TGCGCCAGCAGCCAAGGGGCGGAGCAGTACTTC.